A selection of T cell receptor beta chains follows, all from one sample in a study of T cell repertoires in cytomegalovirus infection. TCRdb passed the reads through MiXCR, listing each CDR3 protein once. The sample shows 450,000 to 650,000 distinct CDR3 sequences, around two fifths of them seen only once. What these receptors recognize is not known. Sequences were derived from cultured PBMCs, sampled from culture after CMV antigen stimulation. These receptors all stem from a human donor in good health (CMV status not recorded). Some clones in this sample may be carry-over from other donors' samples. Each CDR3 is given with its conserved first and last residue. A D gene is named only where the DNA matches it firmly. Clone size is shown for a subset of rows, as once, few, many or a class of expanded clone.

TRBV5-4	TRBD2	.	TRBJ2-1	CASSVGGSPLDEQFF	TGTGCCAGCAGCGTGGGGGGGTCACCCTTGGATGAGCAGTTCTTC
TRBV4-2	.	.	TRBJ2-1	CASSQERGALVRRNEQFF	TGTGCCAGCAGCCAAGAACGAGGGGCCTTGGTTCGCCGCAATGAGCAGTTCTTC
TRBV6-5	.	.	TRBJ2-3	CASSYGVKNTQYF	TGTGCCAGCAGTTACGGGGTAAAGAATACGCAGTATTTT
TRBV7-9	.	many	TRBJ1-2	CASSFSSGPGLKDPNYGYTF	TGTGCCAGCAGCTTTAGTTCAGGACCAGGGCTAAAGGACCCTAACTATGGCTACACCTTC
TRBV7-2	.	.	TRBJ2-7	CASSSQGRGAYEQYF	TGTGCCAGCAGCTCCCAAGGGAGGGGGGCCTACGAGCAGTACTTC
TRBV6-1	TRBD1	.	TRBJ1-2	CASRQPQGGNYGYTF	TGTGCCAGCAGACAGCCCCAGGGGGGAAACTATGGCTACACCTTC
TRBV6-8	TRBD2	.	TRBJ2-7	CASSWALGQREIVYEQYF	TGTGCCAGCAGTTGGGCCCTAGGGCAGCGGGAGATCGTCTACGAGCAGTACTTC
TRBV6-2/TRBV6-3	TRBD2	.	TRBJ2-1	CASSFSGTNEQFF	TGTGCCAGCAGTTTCAGCGGGACTAATGAGCAGTTCTTC
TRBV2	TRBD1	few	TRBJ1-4	CASSDSEGAGEKLFF	TGTGCCAGCAGTGATAGCGAGGGGGCAGGGGAAAAACTGTTTTTT
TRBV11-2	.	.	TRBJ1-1	CASSFRGWGNTEAFF	TGTGCCAGCAGCTTTCGGGGCTGGGGGAACACTGAAGCTTTCTTT
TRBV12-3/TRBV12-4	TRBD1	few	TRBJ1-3	CASSRGQLSGNTIYF	TGTGCCAGCAGTAGGGGACAGTTGTCTGGAAACACCATATATTTT
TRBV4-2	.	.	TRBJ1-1	CASSQDFRAAGTEAFF	TGTGCCAGCAGCCAAGATTTCCGGGCTGCGGGCACTGAAGCTTTCTTT
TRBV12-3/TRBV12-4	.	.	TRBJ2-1	CASSTKRGNEQFF	TGTGCCAGCAGTACGAAAAGGGGCAATGAGCAGTTCTTC
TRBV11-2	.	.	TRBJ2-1	CASNGGRIGGNEQFF	TGTGCCAGCAACGGGGGGCGGATCGGGGGGAATGAGCAGTTCTTC
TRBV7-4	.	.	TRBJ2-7	CASSLYRDPYEQYF	TGTGCCAGCAGCCTATACAGGGATCCCTACGAGCAGTACTTC
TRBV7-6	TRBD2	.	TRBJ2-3	CASSLWSPGLAGGTDTQYF	TGTGCCAGCAGCTTATGGTCCCCAGGACTAGCGGGGGGCACAGATACGCAGTATTTT
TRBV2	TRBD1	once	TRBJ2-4	CATAKSAGQGYIQYF	TGTGCCACCGCGAAGAGTGCGGGACAGGGATACATTCAGTACTTC
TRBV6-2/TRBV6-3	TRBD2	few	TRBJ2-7	CASSPLAGEREFRYEQYF	TGTGCCAGCAGCCCGTTAGCGGGAGAAAGGGAATTTCGCTACGAGCAGTACTTC
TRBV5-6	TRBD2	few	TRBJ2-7	CASSRTLAGYEQYF	TGTGCCAGCAGCCGAACACTAGCGGGCTACGAGCAGTACTTC
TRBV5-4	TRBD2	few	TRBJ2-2	CASSFYSGGAGGELFF	TGTGCCAGCAGCTTTTATAGCGGGGGGGCCGGCGGGGAGCTGTTTTTT
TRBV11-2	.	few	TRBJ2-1	CASSLRLLPYNEQFF	TGTGCCAGCAGCCTCCGGCTACTACCTTACAATGAGCAGTTCTTC
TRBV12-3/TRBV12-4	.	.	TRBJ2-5	CASSPLGLLQETQYF	TGTGCCAGCAGTCCCCTGGGACTGCTCCAAGAGACCCAGTACTTC
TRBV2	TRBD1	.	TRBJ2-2	CASRTDRGDTGELFF	TGTGCCAGCAGAACCGACAGGGGAGACACCGGGGAGCTGTTTTTT
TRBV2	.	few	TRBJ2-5	CASSVRQKETQYF	TGTGCCAGCAGTGTTCGACAGAAAGAGACCCAGTACTTC
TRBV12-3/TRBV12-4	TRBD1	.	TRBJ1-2	CASGFGEDRDYGYTF	TGTGCCAGCGGTTTTGGGGAGGACAGGGACTATGGCTACACCTTC
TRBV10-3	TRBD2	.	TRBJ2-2	CAIRGGSKAPNTGELFF	TGTGCCATCAGGGGGGGGTCGAAGGCCCCCAACACCGGGGAGCTGTTTTTT
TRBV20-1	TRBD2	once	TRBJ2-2	CSARGLAGNTGELFF	TGCAGTGCTAGAGGGCTAGCGGGAAACACCGGGGAGCTGTTTTTT
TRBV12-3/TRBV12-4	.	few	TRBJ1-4	CASSSTGREKLFF	TGTGCCAGCAGTTCCACAGGGAGGGAAAAACTGTTTTTT
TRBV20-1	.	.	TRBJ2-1	CSARGEPSYNEQFF	TGCAGTGCTAGAGGGGAGCCATCTTACAATGAGCAGTTCTTC
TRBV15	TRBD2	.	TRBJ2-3	CATSREAGSDTQYF	TGTGCCACCAGCAGAGAAGCGGGGTCAGATACGCAGTATTTT
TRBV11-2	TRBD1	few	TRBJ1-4	CASSRQGAEAKEKLFF	TGTGCCAGCAGTCGACAGGGTGCGGAAGCGAAAGAAAAACTGTTTTTT
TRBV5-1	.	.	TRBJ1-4	CASSLVGRTNEKLFF	TGCGCCAGCAGCTTGGTCGGGCGGACTAATGAAAAACTGTTTTTT
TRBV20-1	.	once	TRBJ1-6	CSARRGEVNSPLHF	TGCAGTGCTAGAAGAGGGGAGGTTAATTCACCCCTCCACTTT
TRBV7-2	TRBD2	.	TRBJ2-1	CASGPRVAGLAYNEQFF	TGTGCCAGCGGCCCCAGGGTAGCGGGCCTCGCCTACAATGAGCAGTTCTTC
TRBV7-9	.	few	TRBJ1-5	CASSLTRAGQVNNQPQHF	TGTGCCAGCAGCTTAACTAGGGCAGGCCAGGTGAATAATCAGCCCCAGCATTTT
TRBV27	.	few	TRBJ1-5	CASTVSGGANQPQHF	TGTGCCAGCACCGTAAGCGGGGGCGCGAATCAGCCCCAGCATTTT
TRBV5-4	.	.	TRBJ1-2	CASSLDPTGTDGYTF	TGTGCCAGCAGCTTAGATCCGACCGGCACCGATGGCTACACCTTC
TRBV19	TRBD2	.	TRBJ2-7	CASSWGLAGEYEQYF	TGTGCCAGTAGTTGGGGACTAGCGGGAGAATACGAGCAGTACTTC
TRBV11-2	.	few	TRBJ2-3	CASSLTRRADTQYF	TGTGCCAGCAGCTTAACCCGGCGGGCAGATACGCAGTATTTT
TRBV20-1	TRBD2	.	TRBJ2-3	CSARDRWASGRAGTDTQYF	TGCAGTGCTAGAGATCGGTGGGCTAGCGGGAGAGCGGGCACAGATACGCAGTATTTT
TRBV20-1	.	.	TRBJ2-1	CSANPGTRGSNEQFF	TGCAGTGCGAACCCCGGGACTCGCGGGTCCAATGAGCAGTTCTTC
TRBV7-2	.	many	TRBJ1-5	CASSLAPWQPQHF	TGTGCCAGCAGCTTAGCGCCCTGGCAGCCCCAGCATTTT
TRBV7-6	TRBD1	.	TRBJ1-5	CASSLEGGPNQPQHF	TGTGCCAGCAGCTTAGAAGGGGGCCCTAATCAGCCCCAGCATTTT
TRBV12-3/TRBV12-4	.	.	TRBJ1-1	CASSPPGVSEAFF	TGTGCCAGCAGTCCACCCGGGGTTTCTGAAGCTTTCTTT
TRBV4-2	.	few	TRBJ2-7	CASSPTKRNEQYF	TGTGCCAGCAGCCCTACAAAACGTAACGAGCAGTACTTC
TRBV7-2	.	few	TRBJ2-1	CASSLRPPPYNEQFF	TGTGCCAGCAGCTTAAGACCTCCTCCCTACAATGAGCAGTTCTTC
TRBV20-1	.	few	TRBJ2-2	CSALFITSFTGELFF	TGCAGTGCTCTCTTTATAACTAGCTTCACCGGGGAGCTGTTTTTT
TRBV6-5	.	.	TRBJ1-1	CASSYIGVRNTEAFF	TGTGCCAGCAGTTACATCGGGGTGAGGAACACTGAAGCTTTCTTT
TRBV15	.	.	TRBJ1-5	CATSRDPRHSNQPQHF	TGTGCCACCAGCAGAGACCCTCGGCATAGCAATCAGCCCCAGCATTTT
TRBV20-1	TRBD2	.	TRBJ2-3	CSARDRLAGSTDTQYF	TGCAGTGCTAGAGATCGGCTAGCGGGGAGCACAGATACGCAGTATTTT
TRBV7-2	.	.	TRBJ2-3	CASSARGITQYF	TGTGCCAGCAGCGCAAGGGGGATTACGCAGTATTTT
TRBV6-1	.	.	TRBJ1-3	CASSDYTSGNTIYF	TGTGCCAGCAGTGATTACACGTCTGGAAACACCATATATTTT
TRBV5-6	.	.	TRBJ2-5	CASSFRLGLNPETQYF	TGTGCCAGCAGCTTTCGTCTGGGGTTGAATCCAGAGACCCAGTACTTC
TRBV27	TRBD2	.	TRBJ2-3	CASKFDGGGNTQYF	TGTGCCAGCAAGTTCGACGGGGGAGGGAATACGCAGTATTTT
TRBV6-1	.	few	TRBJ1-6	CASSLGVPLHF	TGTGCCAGCAGCTTGGGGGTACCCCTCCACTTT
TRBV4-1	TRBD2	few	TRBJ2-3	CASSQELRGTSGPQYF	TGCGCCAGCAGCCAAGAGTTACGGGGGACTAGCGGGCCGCAGTATTTT
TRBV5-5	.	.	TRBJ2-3	CASSLNTISTDTQYF	TGTGCCAGCAGCTTGAACACCATAAGCACAGATACGCAGTATTTT
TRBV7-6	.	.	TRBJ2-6	CASSTGLPNVLTF	TGTGCCAGCAGCACGGGACTCCCGAACGTCCTGACTTTC
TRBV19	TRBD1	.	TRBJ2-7	CASSAGTGYEQYF	TGTGCCAGTAGTGCAGGGACAGGCTACGAGCAGTACTTC
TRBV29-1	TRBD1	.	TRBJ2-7	CSCGQGSYEQYF	TGCAGTTGTGGACAGGGCTCCTACGAGCAGTACTTC